This TCR beta chain was documented in a study of T cells after yellow fever vaccination. The CDR3 is 14 amino acids. Germline V gene data show CDR1 as SGHTA and CDR2 as FQGNSA. V lost 5 bases, J lost 5 bases, and 8 bases stayed unmatched. This clonotype was seen ten or more times. 5'RACE template switching added a universal primer site and UMIs to TCR cDNA. TCRdb reprocessed the 5' RACE reads via MiXCR and lists one record per CDR3 protein. The sample shows around 26,000 distinct CDR3 sequences, 3% to 4% of them seen only once. Study-level findings and limits: Post-booster repertoires again held most primary-vaccination clones (roughly 96% CD4, roughly 88% CD8). Faster peaking, at day 5 versus 15, marked a secondary response that was weaker. Contaminants from the bulk population, in the form of abundant clonotypes, could be found in FACS-sorted repertoires.

The V gene is TRBV7-2, the J gene TRBJ2-7, with 8 bases aligning to TRBD2. This TCR was sampled from a man between 18 and 35 years old who received the YFV17D yellow fever vaccine. The sample here was PBMCs, either bulk or a sorted T-cell subset (CD4+, CD8+, memory, or dextramer-sorted; not recorded which), taken 45 days after the first yellow fever vaccination. The CDR3 region has the DNA TGTGCCAGCAGCCGCCCGGGGGGGGCTAACGAGCAGTACTTC. It codes for CASSRPGGANEQYF. The full variable domain, rest sourced from reference TRBV7-2 and TRBJ2-7, is GAGVSQSPSNKVTEKGKDVELRCDPISGHTALYWYRQSLGQGLEFLIYFQGNSAPDKSGLPSDRFSAERTGGSVSTLTIQRTQQEDSAVYLCASSRPGGANEQYFGPGTRLTVT.